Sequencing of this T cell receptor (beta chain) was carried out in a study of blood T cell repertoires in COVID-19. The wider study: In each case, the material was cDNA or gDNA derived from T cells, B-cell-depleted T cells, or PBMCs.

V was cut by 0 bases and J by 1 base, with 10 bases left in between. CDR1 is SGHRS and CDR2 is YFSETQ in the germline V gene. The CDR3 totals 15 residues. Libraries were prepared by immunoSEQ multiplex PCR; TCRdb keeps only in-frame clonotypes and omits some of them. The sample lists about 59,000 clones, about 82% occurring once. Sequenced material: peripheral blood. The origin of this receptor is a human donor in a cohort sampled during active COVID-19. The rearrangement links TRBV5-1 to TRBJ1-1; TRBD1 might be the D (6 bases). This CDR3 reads CASSLAGGANTEAFF. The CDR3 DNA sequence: TGCGCCAGCAGCTTGGCGGGGGGCGCGAACACTGAAGCTTTCTTT.